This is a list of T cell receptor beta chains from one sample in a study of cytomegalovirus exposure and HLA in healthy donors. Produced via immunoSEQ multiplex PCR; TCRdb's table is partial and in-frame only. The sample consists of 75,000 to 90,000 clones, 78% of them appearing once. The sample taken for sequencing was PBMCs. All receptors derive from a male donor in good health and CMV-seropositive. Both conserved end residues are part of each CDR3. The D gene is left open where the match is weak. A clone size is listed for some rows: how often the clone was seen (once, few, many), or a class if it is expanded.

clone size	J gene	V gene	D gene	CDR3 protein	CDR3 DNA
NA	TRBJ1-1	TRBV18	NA	CASSEGSGWNTEAFF	TGTGCCAGCTCAGAAGGCTCAGGGTGGAACACTGAAGCTTTCTTT
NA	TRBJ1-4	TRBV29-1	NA	CSVLGGEDEKLFF	TGCAGCGTCCTGGGGGGGGAGGATGAAAAACTGTTTTTT
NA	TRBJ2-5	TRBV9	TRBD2	CASSVAWGGETQYF	TGTGCCAGCAGCGTAGCTTGGGGGGGGGAGACCCAGTACTTC
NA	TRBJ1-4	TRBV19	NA	CASSGTSATNEKLFF	TGTGCCAGTAGTGGTACGAGCGCAACTAATGAAAAACTGTTTTTT
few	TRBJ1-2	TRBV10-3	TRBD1	CAISGGQGEYGYTF	TGTGCCATCAGCGGCGGACAGGGGGAGTATGGCTACACCTTC
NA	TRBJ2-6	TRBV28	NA	CASSFLEGLAGANVLTF	TGTGCCAGCAGTTTCCTGGAGGGCCTCGCTGGGGCCAACGTCCTGACTTTC
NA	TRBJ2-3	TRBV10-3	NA	CATGNPDTQYF	TGTGCTACGGGGAACCCAGACACGCAGTATTTT
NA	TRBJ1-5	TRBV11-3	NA	CASSGTRQPQHF	TGTGCCAGCAGCGGCACACGTCAGCCCCAGCATTTT
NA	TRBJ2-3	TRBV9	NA	CASSVVGVTDTQYF	TGTGCCAGCAGCGTAGTCGGGGTCACAGATACGCAGTATTTT
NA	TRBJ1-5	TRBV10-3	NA	CAITYLFPHNQPQHF	TGTGCCATCACCTACCTCTTTCCTCACAATCAGCCCCAGCATTTT
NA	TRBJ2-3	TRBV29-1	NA	CSVGRGYTDTQYF	TGCAGCGTGGGCAGGGGATACACAGATACGCAGTATTTT
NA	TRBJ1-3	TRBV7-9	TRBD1	CASSPRSTGFGNTIYF	TGTGCCAGCAGCCCAAGGTCGACAGGGTTCGGAAACACCATATATTTT
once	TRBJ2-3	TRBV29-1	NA	CSVVTPSTDTQYF	TGCAGCGTTGTAACACCTTCCACAGATACGCAGTATTTT
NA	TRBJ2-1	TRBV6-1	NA	CASSPTGFNEQFF	TGTGCCAGCAGCCCGACAGGCTTCAATGAGCAGTTCTTC
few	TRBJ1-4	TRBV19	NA	CASNRQLREKLFF	TGTGCCAGTAACAGACAGTTGAGGGAAAAACTGTTTTTT
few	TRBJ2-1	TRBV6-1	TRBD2	CASSLGLDGLGLFF	TGTGCCAGCAGCCTCGGACTAGACGGGTTGGGACTTTTCTTC
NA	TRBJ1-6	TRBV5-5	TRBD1	CASSFRDRGNSPLHF	TGTGCCAGCAGCTTCCGAGACAGGGGTAATTCACCCCTCCACTTT
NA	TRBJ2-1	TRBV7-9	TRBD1	CASTPGTGPNEQFF	TGTGCCAGCACCCCAGGGACAGGGCCAAATGAGCAGTTCTTC
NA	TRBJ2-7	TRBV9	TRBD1	CASSVVAGGPYEQYF	TGTGCCAGCAGCGTAGTGGCAGGGGGCCCCTACGAGCAGTACTTC
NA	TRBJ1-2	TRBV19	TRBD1	CASMPRGEYGYTF	TGTGCCAGTATGCCCAGGGGGGAATATGGCTACACCTTC
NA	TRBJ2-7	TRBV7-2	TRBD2	CASSSRLAGTYEQYF	TGTGCCAGCAGCTCCCGACTAGCGGGAACCTACGAGCAGTACTTC
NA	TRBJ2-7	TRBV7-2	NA	CASSLWRGPYEQYF	TGTGCCAGCAGCTTATGGCGGGGCCCCTACGAGCAGTACTTC
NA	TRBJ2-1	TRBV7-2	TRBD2	CASSPLAGGRSYNEQFF	TGTGCCAGCAGCCCACTAGCGGGGGGGAGATCCTACAATGAGCAGTTCTTC
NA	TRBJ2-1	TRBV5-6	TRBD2	CASSARTSALYNEQFF	TGTGCCAGCAGCGCCCGTACTAGCGCCCTATACAATGAGCAGTTCTTC
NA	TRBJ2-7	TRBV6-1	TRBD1	CASSATGGEQYF	TGTGCCAGCAGTGCGACAGGGGGCGAGCAGTACTTC
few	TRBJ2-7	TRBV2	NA	CASMGWGLSSYEQYF	TGTGCCAGCATGGGGTGGGGCCTTTCCTCCTACGAGCAGTACTTC
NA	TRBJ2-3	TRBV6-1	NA	CASSYDLAGTDTQYF	TGTGCCAGCAGCTACGACTTGGCGGGTACAGATACGCAGTATTTT
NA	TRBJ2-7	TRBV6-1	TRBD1	CASRSRQGNSHEQYF	TGTGCCAGCAGGTCGCGACAGGGGAACAGTCACGAGCAGTACTTC
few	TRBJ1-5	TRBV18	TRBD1	CASSPTGEVQPQHF	TGTGCCAGCTCACCAACAGGGGAGGTTCAGCCCCAGCATTTT
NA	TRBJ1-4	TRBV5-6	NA	CASSSTGANEKLFF	TGTGCCAGCAGCTCGACAGGTGCGAATGAAAAACTGTTTTTT
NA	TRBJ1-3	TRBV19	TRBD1	CASSIAGDRGNTIYF	TGTGCCAGTAGTATAGCTGGAGACAGGGGGAACACCATATATTTT
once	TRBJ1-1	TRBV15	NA	CATSRGGGMNTEAFF	TGTGCCACCAGCAGAGGCGGGGGCATGAACACTGAAGCTTTCTTT
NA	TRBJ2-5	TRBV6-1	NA	CASSEAGRQQETQYF	TGTGCCAGCAGTGAAGCGGGGAGGCAGCAAGAGACCCAGTACTTC
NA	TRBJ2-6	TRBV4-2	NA	CASSQVSDSFSGANVLTF	TGTGCCAGCAGCCAAGTCTCGGACTCCTTCTCTGGGGCCAACGTCCTGACTTTC
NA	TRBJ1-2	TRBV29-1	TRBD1	CSVTKDRGLYGYTF	TGCAGCGTTACCAAGGACAGGGGGCTCTATGGCTACACCTTC
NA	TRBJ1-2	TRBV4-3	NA	CASSQDVGAQNYGYTF	TGCGCCAGCAGCCAAGACGTAGGTGCACAGAACTATGGCTACACCTTC
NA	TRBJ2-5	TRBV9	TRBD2	CASSVGASGRSLETQYF	TGTGCCAGCAGCGTAGGGGCTAGCGGGAGGAGTTTGGAGACCCAGTACTTC
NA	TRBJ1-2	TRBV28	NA	CASSFYLYGYTF	TGTGCCAGCAGTTTCTATTTGTATGGCTACACCTTC
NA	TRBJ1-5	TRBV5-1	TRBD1	CASSPTGLHQPQHF	TGCGCCAGCAGCCCGACAGGGCTGCATCAGCCCCAGCATTTT
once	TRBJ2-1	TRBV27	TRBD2	CASSGSGGGRSEQFF	TGTGCCAGCAGTGGGTCCGGGGGGGGTAGGAGTGAGCAGTTCTTC
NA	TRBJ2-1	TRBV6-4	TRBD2	CASSELAGGEQFF	TGTGCCAGCAGTGAACTAGCGGGAGGTGAGCAGTTCTTC
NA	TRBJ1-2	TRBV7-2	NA	CASSFPLRYGYTF	TGTGCCAGCAGCTTCCCCTTGCGGTATGGCTACACCTTC
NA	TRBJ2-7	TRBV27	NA	CASSSDISYYEQYF	TGTGCCAGCAGTAGTGACATATCCTACTACGAGCAGTACTTC